The rows below give T cell receptor beta chains drawn from one sample of a study of CDR3 diversity in severe acne. Each CDR3 protein is one row after TCRdb ran MiXCR on the PCR reads. The sample includes around 85,000 distinct CDR3 sequences, around 47% of them seen just once. The material sequenced was blood. All receptors derive from a male donor with severe acne vulgaris. CDR3s include the opening cysteine and the closing phenylalanine or tryptophan.

cdr3_length: 15; j_call: TRBJ2-7; v_call: TRBV15; cdr3_aa: CATSRGTSRSYEQYF
cdr3_length: 13; j_call: TRBJ1-6; v_call: TRBV6-5; cdr3_aa: CASTRGLNSPLHF
cdr3_length: 14; j_call: TRBJ1-3; v_call: TRBV19; cdr3_aa: CASTPSTSGNTIYF
cdr3_length: 14; j_call: TRBJ1-1; v_call: TRBV10-3; cdr3_aa: CAISEPERDTEAFF
cdr3_length: 14; j_call: TRBJ2-5; v_call: TRBV9; cdr3_aa: CASSSPGLEETQYF
cdr3_length: 14; j_call: TRBJ1-3; v_call: TRBV29-1; cdr3_aa: CSVGGGNSGNTIYF
cdr3_length: 17; j_call: TRBJ1-1; v_call: TRBV6-2/TRBV6-3; cdr3_aa: CASSYSSWTGMNTEAFF
cdr3_length: 19; j_call: TRBJ1-3; v_call: TRBV12-3/TRBV12-4; cdr3_aa: CASSLGQARGSPSGNTIYF
cdr3_length: 12; j_call: TRBJ1-4; v_call: TRBV7-2; cdr3_aa: CASSVGYGKLFF
cdr3_length: 13; j_call: TRBJ2-1; v_call: TRBV7-9; cdr3_aa: CASSRSRESEQFF
cdr3_length: 16; j_call: TRBJ1-4; v_call: TRBV9; cdr3_aa: CASSSEPGQITEKLFF
cdr3_length: 11; j_call: TRBJ2-2; v_call: TRBV2; cdr3_aa: CASKGVGELFF
cdr3_length: 13; j_call: TRBJ2-5; v_call: TRBV5-1; cdr3_aa: CASSFRDQETQHF
cdr3_length: 17; j_call: TRBJ2-6; v_call: TRBV19; cdr3_aa: CASIDRVASSGANVLTF
cdr3_length: 13; j_call: TRBJ1-1; v_call: TRBV29-1; cdr3_aa: CSVEVGDGTEAFF
cdr3_length: 13; j_call: TRBJ2-3; v_call: TRBV7-9; cdr3_aa: CASSTGPRDTQYF
cdr3_length: 14; j_call: TRBJ2-1; v_call: TRBV10-3; cdr3_aa: CAISGTPAVNEQFF
cdr3_length: 12; j_call: TRBJ1-1; v_call: TRBV7-2; cdr3_aa: CASSFGTAEAFF
cdr3_length: 16; j_call: TRBJ2-1; v_call: TRBV6-2/TRBV6-3; cdr3_aa: CASSSQTSGSQDEQFF
cdr3_length: 15; j_call: TRBJ2-1; v_call: TRBV4-3; cdr3_aa: CASSQDAGGPNEQFF
cdr3_length: 15; j_call: TRBJ2-3; v_call: TRBV6-5; cdr3_aa: CASMLYSGSADTQYF
cdr3_length: 14; j_call: TRBJ2-3; v_call: TRBV11-2; cdr3_aa: CASSLVGGRDTQYF
cdr3_length: 14; j_call: TRBJ2-1; v_call: TRBV9; cdr3_aa: CASSVDLGEDVQFF
cdr3_length: 16; j_call: TRBJ2-1; v_call: TRBV20-1; cdr3_aa: CSASMPGLQGGNEQFF
cdr3_length: 17; j_call: TRBJ2-5; v_call: TRBV7-9; cdr3_aa: CASSAGLAGGGQETQYF
cdr3_length: 15; j_call: TRBJ2-5; v_call: TRBV5-6; cdr3_aa: CASSLLGPGERTQYF
cdr3_length: 16; j_call: TRBJ2-1; v_call: TRBV4-2; cdr3_aa: CASSQGIGQRGNEQFF
cdr3_length: 14; j_call: TRBJ1-2; v_call: TRBV25-1; cdr3_aa: CASGVFGQNYGYTF